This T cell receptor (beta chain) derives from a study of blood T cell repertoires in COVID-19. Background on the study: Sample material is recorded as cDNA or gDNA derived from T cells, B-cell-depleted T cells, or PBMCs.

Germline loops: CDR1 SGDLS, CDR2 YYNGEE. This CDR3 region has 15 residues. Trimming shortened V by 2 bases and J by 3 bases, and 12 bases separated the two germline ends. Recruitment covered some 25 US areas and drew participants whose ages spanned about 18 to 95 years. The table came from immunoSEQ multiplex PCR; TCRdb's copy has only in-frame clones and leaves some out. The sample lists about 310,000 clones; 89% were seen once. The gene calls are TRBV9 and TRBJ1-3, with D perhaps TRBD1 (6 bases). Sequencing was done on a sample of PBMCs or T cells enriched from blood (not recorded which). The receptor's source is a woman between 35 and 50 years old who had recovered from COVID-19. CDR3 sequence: CASSVEGQLGNTIYF. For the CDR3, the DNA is TGTGCCAGCAGCGTCGAAGGACAGCTTGGAAACACCATATATTTT.